This T cell receptor beta chain was retrieved from a study of response to subunit inactivated influenza vaccine. This clonotype was counted at least ten times. Its matching antigen is unknown. TCRdb analysed the RT-PCR reads with MiXCR anew, one entry per CDR3 protein. The sample lists over 150,000 distinct CDR3 sequences, about 10% seen once, with roughly 36% in the top ten. The CDR3 sequence is 13 residues long. V was trimmed by 1 base and J by 11 bases, leaving 13 bases between them. Germline V gives CDR1 SGHAT, CDR2 FQNNGV. Points from the study as a whole: Every seasonal influenza vaccination brings in few new T cells, the authors suggested.

The chain joins TRBV11-2 to TRBJ2-3, with D maybe TRBD2 (6 bases). The TCR sequence derives from a man aged 50 to 75 who received an inactivated influenza vaccine. The sample consisted of CD8+ T cells sorted from PBMCs, taken roughly 24 months after vaccination. CDR3 bases: TGTGCCAGCAGCTTAGTAGTAGCGGATCAGCAGTATTTT. Protein sequence: CASSLVVADQQYF.